The rows below give T cell receptor beta chains drawn from one sample of a study of blood T cell repertoires in COVID-19. The table came from immunoSEQ multiplex PCR; TCRdb's copy has only in-frame clones and leaves some out. Of about 140,000 clones in the sample, around nine tenths were seen once. Sequenced: peripheral blood. The source is a human donor in a cohort sampled during active COVID-19. CDR3s include the opening cysteine and the closing phenylalanine or tryptophan. Fields, in order: D gene, J gene, V gene, clone size, CDR3 protein, CDR3 DNA. The D gene is left open where the match is weak. Not every row has a clone size; where given, it reads once, few, many or a size class.

D gene: TRBD1; J gene: TRBJ1-5; V gene: TRBV5-1; clone size: .; CDR3 protein: CASSPGGTGNQPQHF; CDR3 DNA: TGCGCCAGCAGCCCCGGCGGGACAGGGAATCAGCCCCAGCATTTT
D gene: TRBD1; J gene: TRBJ1-4; V gene: TRBV7-8; clone size: .; CDR3 protein: CASSPRGRDEKLFF; CDR3 DNA: TGTGCCAGCAGCCCCAGGGGGAGAGATGAAAAACTGTTTTTT
D gene: .; J gene: TRBJ1-3; V gene: TRBV10-3; clone size: .; CDR3 protein: CAITSATSGNTIYF; CDR3 DNA: TGTGCCATCACTTCAGCGACCTCTGGAAACACCATATATTTT
D gene: .; J gene: TRBJ1-2; V gene: TRBV30; clone size: few; CDR3 protein: CAWNSVPYPNYGYTF; CDR3 DNA: TGTGCCTGGAATTCGGTACCGTATCCGAACTATGGCTACACCTTC
D gene: .; J gene: TRBJ2-7; V gene: TRBV12-3/TRBV12-4; clone size: .; CDR3 protein: CASSWGGTPEQYF; CDR3 DNA: TGTGCCAGCAGTTGGGGGGGGACACCCGAGCAGTACTTC
D gene: .; J gene: TRBJ2-7; V gene: TRBV5-1; clone size: .; CDR3 protein: CASSLTGSSYEQYF; CDR3 DNA: TGCGCCAGCAGCTTGACAGGTAGCTCCTACGAGCAGTACTTC
D gene: .; J gene: TRBJ2-3; V gene: TRBV6-1; clone size: .; CDR3 protein: CASSEVQGTDTQYF; CDR3 DNA: TGTGCCAGCAGTGAAGTTCAGGGCACAGATACGCAGTATTTT
D gene: .; J gene: TRBJ1-5; V gene: TRBV11-2; clone size: once; CDR3 protein: CASSLNTDQPQHF; CDR3 DNA: TGTGCCAGCAGCTTAAACACCGATCAGCCCCAGCATTTT
D gene: .; J gene: TRBJ2-7; V gene: TRBV2; clone size: .; CDR3 protein: CASSWTDTSSYEQYF; CDR3 DNA: TGTGCCAGCAGTTGGACAGACACCAGCTCCTACGAGCAGTACTTC
D gene: .; J gene: TRBJ2-5; V gene: TRBV12-3/TRBV12-4; clone size: .; CDR3 protein: CASSFTGKETQYF; CDR3 DNA: TGTGCCAGCAGTTTTACAGGGAAAGAGACCCAGTACTTC
D gene: TRBD1; J gene: TRBJ2-7; V gene: TRBV13; clone size: once; CDR3 protein: CASSLRTTGGSNEQYF; CDR3 DNA: TGTGCCAGCAGTTTGAGAACGACAGGGGGAAGCAACGAGCAGTACTTC
D gene: TRBD1; J gene: TRBJ1-2; V gene: TRBV5-1; clone size: .; CDR3 protein: CASSRRTGAANWGNYGYTF; CDR3 DNA: TGCGCCAGCAGCCGACGAACAGGGGCCGCCAACTGGGGGAACTATGGCTACACCTTC
D gene: .; J gene: TRBJ1-2; V gene: TRBV3-1/TRBV3-2; clone size: .; CDR3 protein: CASSQGLRGTYGYTF; CDR3 DNA: TGTGCCAGCAGCCAAGGGTTAAGGGGGACCTATGGCTACACCTTC
D gene: TRBD1; J gene: TRBJ1-2; V gene: TRBV2; clone size: once; CDR3 protein: CASSADRSPDGYTF; CDR3 DNA: TGTGCCAGCAGCGCGGACAGGTCCCCTGATGGCTACACCTTC
D gene: TRBD1; J gene: TRBJ1-5; V gene: TRBV24-1; clone size: .; CDR3 protein: CATSDSRQGRQPQHF; CDR3 DNA: TGTGCCACCAGTGATTCAAGACAGGGTCGTCAGCCCCAGCATTTT
D gene: .; J gene: TRBJ1-4; V gene: TRBV13; clone size: .; CDR3 protein: CASSLLTGTTNEKLFF; CDR3 DNA: TGTGCCAGCAGCCTACTTACGGGGACAACTAATGAAAAACTGTTTTTT